The 7 T cell receptor beta chains below were found in one sample sequenced in a study of T-cell reconstitution after alpha-beta-depleted transplantation in children. The authors prepared the TCRbeta library with unique molecular identifiers. TCRdb re-analysed the PCR reads in MiXCR, keeping a single row per CDR3 protein. In the table there are about 540,000 distinct CDR3 sequences, roughly 18% of which are singletons. The material sequenced was PBMCs from the stem cell graft donor, taken from the stem cell graft. These receptors were obtained from a human donor who donated a stem cell graft to a child with acute lymphoblastic leukemia.

This sequence joins TRBV6-5 and TRBJ1-2; TRBD1 agrees at 7 bases. Germline-derived CDR1 and CDR2 are MNHEY and SVGAGI. CDR3 length: 16 residues. The V gene end was trimmed by 4 bases and the J gene end by 1 base; junction bases not matched to a gene: 9. In DNA form, the CDR3 reads TGTGCCAGCAGTTCTGGACAGGCCGAGTTTAACTATGGCTACACCTTC. Residues: CASSSGQAEFNYGYTF.

About this clonotype: The junction does not match germline at one end; this may be a read error. The V and J genes are TRBV20-1 and TRBJ2-3; 9 bases agree with TRBD2. Germline V gene data show CDR1 as DFQATT and CDR2 as SNEGSKA (reference sequence). The CDR3 consists of 11 residues. CDR3 sequence (DNA): TGCAGTGCTAGAGATGGGACTAGCTCGGATTTT. Residues: CSARDGTSSDF.

The rearrangement uses TRBV5-1 and TRBJ1-1, with D possibly TRBD1 on 6 matching bases. V lost 4 bases and J lost 1, with 11 bases in between. Germline V lookup: CDR1 SGHRS, CDR2 YFSETQ. The CDR3 is 14 residues long. Here the CDR3 DNA reads TGCGCCAGCAGCATCGGACAGAGGAACACTGAAGCTTTCTTT. Protein sequence: CASSIGQRNTEAFF.

The rearrangement links TRBV5-1 to TRBJ2-3, with 14 nucleotides matching TRBD2. CDR1 and CDR2 from the germline V gene are SGHRS and YFSETQ. There are 17 residues in the CDR3. V lost 3 bases and J lost 3; bases outside the gene matches: 6. The CDR3 loop is CASSSRLAGGPTDTQYF. The CDR3 DNA is TGCGCCAGCAGCTCCCGACTAGCGGGAGGGCCAACAGATACGCAGTATTTT.

The chain recombines TRBV27 with TRBJ2-7; D remains unclear. The ends were cut back, 0 bases at V and 3 bases at J, with 6 bases in the middle. CDR1 is MNHEY, CDR2 SMNVEV, per germline (reference sequence). This CDR3 is built from 13 residues. The CDR3 is CASSLSPGYEQYF. CDR3 nucleotide sequence: TGTGCCAGCAGTTTATCTCCAGGCTACGAGCAGTACTTC.

This clonotype was recorded a few times. The chain combines TRBV29-1 with TRBJ2-5; 8 bases are a match to TRBD1. Per germline, CDR1 SQVTM and CDR2 ANQGSEA. The CDR3 is 13 amino acids. The V gene end was trimmed by 7 bases and the J gene end by 3 bases; junction bases not matched to a gene: 7. CDR3 bases: TGCAGCGCTAGGGCAGGGGGCGAAGAGACCCAGTACTTC. Protein sequence: CSARAGGEETQYF.

This chain uses TRBV6-2 or TRBV6-3 with TRBJ2-2, with D perhaps TRBD2 (6 bases). Trimming took off 4 bases at V and 4 bases at J, with 13 bases between the two ends. Germline CDR1 MNHEY, CDR2 SVGEGT. The CDR3 consists of 15 residues. CDR3 region: CASSFLLGGTGELFF. CDR3 nucleotides: TGTGCCAGCAGTTTTCTCTTGGGGGGCACCGGGGAGCTGTTTTTT.